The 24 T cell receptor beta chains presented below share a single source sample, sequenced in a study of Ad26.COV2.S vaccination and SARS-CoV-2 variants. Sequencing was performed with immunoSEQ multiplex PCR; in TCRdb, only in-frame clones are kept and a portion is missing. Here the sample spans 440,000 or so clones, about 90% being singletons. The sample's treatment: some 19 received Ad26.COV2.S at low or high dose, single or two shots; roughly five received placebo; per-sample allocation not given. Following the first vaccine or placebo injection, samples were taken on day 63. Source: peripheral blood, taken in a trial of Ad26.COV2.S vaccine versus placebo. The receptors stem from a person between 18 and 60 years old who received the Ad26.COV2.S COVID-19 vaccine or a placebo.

For the CDR3, the DNA is TGTGCCAGCAGTTCCTACAGGGAAGCAACTAATGAAAAACTGTTTTTT. It is translated as CASSSYREATNEKLFF. The V gene is TRBV28, the J gene TRBJ1-4; tentatively, D is TRBD1 (6 bases). Per germline, CDR1 MDHEN and CDR2 SYDVKM. Trimming shortened V by 4 bases and J by 0 bases, and 12 bases separated the two germline ends. The CDR3 contains 16 residues.

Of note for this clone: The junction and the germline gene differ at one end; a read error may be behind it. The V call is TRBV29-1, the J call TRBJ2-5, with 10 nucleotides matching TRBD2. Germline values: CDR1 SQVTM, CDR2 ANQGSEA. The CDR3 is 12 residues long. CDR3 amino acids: CIAGGNQETQYF. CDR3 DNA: TGTATAGCGGGAGGAAACCAAGAGACCCAGTACTTC.

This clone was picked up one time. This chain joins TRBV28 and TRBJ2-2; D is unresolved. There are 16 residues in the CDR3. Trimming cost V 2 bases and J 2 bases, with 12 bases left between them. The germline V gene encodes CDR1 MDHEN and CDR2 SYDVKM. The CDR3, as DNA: TGTGCCAGCAGTTTACGTGGTAGCTTTAACACCGGGGAGCTGTTTTTT. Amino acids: CASSLRGSFNTGELFF.

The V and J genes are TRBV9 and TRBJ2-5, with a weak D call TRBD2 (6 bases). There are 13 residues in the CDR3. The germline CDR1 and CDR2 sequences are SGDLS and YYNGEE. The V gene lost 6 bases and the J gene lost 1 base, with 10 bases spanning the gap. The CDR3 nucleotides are TGTGCCAGCAATGGGGGGTCCCAAGAGACCCAGTACTTC. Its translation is CASNGGSQETQYF.

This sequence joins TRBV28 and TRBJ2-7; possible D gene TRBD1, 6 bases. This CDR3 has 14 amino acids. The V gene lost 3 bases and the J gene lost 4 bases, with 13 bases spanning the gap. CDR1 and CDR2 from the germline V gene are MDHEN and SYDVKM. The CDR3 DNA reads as TGTGCCAGCAGTTTGGGGGCTCTTGGGTACGAGCAGTACTTC. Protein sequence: CASSLGALGYEQYF.

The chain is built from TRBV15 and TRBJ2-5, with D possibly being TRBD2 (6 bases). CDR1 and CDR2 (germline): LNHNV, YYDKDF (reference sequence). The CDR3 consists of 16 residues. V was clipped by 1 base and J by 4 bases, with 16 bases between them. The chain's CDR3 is CATSRGGGGGVETQYF. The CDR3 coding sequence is TGTGCCACCAGCAGAGGTGGGGGAGGAGGGGTAGAGACCCAGTACTTC.

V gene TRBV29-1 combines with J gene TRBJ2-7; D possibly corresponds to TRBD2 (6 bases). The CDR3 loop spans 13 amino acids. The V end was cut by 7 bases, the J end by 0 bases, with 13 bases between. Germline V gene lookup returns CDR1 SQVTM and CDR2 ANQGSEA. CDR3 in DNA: TGCAGCGCTGTAGCGGTCACCTCCTACGAGCAGTACTTC. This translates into CSAVAVTSYEQYF.

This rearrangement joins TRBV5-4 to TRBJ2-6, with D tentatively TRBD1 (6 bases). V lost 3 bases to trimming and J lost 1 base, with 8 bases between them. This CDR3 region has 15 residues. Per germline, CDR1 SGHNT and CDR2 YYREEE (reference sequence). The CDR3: CASSYTGSGANVLTF. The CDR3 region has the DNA TGTGCCAGCAGCTACACAGGGTCTGGGGCCAACGTCCTGACTTTC.

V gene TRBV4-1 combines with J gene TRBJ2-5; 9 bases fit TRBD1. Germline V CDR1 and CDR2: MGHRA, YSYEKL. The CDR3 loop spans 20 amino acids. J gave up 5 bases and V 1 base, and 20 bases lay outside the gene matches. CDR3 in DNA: TGCGCCAGCAGCCAAGGGACCGGGACAGGGAGCGGAGGTAAGGGGGAGACCCAGTACTTC. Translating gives CASSQGTGTGSGGKGETQYF.

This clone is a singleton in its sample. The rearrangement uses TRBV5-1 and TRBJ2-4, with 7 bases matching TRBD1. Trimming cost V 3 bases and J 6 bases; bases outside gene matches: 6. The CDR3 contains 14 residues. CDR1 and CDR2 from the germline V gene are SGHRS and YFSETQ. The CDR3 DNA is TGCGCCAGCAGCTCGCAGGGGGTAAGAAACATTCAGTACTTC. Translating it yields CASSSQGVRNIQYF.

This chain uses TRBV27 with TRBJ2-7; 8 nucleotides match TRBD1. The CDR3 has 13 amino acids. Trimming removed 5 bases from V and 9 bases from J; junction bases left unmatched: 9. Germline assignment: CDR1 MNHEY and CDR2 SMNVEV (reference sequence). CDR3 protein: CASSNPRGPMQYF. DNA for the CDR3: TGTGCCAGCAGTAACCCCAGGGGGCCGATGCAGTACTTC.

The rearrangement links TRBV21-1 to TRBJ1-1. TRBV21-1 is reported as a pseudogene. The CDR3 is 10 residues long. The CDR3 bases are TGTGCCACCCCCGGGGCTGAAGCTTTCTTT. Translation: CATPGAEAFF.

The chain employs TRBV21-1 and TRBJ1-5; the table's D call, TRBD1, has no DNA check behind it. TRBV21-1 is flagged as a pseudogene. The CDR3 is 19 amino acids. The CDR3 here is CASSKGDRGHRPSNQPQHF. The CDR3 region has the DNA TGTGCCAGCAGCAAAGGGGACAGGGGGCACCGACCTAGCAATCAGCCCCAGCATTTT.

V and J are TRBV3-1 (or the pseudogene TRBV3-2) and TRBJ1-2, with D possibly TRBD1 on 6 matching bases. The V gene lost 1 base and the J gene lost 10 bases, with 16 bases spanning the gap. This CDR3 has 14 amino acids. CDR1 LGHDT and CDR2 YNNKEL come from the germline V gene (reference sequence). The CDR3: CASSQGGGGATYTF. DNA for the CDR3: TGTGCCAGCAGCCAAGGTGGAGGGGGAGCTACCTACACCTTC.

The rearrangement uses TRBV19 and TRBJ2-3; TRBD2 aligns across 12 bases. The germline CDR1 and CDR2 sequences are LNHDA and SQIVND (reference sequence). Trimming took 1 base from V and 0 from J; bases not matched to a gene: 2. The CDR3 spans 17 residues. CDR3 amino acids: CASSIAGTSGSTDTQYF. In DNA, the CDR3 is TGTGCCAGTAGTATAGCCGGGACTAGCGGGAGCACAGATACGCAGTATTTT.

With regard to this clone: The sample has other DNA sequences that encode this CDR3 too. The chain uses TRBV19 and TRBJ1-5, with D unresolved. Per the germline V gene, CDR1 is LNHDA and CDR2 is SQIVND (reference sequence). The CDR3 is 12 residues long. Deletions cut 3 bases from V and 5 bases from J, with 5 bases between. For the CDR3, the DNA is TGTGCCAGTAGTATTGCGGATCAGCCCCAGCATTTT. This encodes CASSIADQPQHF.

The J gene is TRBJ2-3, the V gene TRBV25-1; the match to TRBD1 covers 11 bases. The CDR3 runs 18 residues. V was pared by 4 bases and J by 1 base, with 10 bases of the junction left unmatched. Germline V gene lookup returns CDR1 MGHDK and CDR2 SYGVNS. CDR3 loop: CASSGLKRDRGGTDTQYF. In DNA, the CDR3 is TGTGCCAGCAGTGGTCTTAAGAGGGACAGGGGGGGCACAGATACGCAGTATTTT.

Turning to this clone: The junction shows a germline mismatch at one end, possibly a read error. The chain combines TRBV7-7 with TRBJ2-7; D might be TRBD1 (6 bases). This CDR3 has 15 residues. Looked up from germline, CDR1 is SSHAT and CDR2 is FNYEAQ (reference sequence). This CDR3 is CASSPGQSPYYEQYF. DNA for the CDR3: TGTGCTAGCAGCCCCGGACAGTCCCCCTACTACGAGCAGTACTTC.

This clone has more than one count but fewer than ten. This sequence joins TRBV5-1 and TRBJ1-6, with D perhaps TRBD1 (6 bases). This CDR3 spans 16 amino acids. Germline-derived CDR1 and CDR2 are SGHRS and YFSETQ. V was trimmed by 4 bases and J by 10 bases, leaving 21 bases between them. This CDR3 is CASSDVQGPDGSPLHF. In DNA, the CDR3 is TGCGCCAGCAGCGACGTACAGGGCCCCGATGGATCACCCCTCCACTTT.

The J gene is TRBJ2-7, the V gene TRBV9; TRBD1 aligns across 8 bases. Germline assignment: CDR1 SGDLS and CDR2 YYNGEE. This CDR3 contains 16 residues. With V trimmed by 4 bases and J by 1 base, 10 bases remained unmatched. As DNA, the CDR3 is TGTGCCAGCAGCATGTCAGGGGGCATAAAATCCTACGAGCAGTACTTC. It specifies CASSMSGGIKSYEQYF.

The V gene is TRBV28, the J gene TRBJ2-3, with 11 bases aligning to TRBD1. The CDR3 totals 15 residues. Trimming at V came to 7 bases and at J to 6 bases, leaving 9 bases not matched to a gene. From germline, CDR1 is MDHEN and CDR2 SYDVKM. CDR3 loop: CASTLTDRGRDTQYF. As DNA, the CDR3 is TGTGCCAGCACCCTAACGGACAGGGGGCGGGATACGCAGTATTTT.

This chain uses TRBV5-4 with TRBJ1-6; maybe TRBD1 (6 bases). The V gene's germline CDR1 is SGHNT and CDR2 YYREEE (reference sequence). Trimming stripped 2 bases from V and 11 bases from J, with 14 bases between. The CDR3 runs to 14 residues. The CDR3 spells CASSLRGVMAPLHF. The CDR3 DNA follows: TGTGCCAGCAGCTTAAGGGGGGTAATGGCACCCCTCCACTTT.

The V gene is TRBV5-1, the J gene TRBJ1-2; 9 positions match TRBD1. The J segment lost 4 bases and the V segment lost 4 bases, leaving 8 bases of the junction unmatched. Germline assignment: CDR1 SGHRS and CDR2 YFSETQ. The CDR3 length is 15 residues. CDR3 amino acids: CASSPSPTGGYGYTF. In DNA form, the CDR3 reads TGCGCCAGCAGCCCGTCCCCGACAGGGGGCTATGGCTACACCTTC.

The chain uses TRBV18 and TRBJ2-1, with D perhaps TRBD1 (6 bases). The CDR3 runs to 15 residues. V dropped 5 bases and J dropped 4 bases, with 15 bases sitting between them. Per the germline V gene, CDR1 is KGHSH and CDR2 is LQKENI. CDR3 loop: CASSRGSSQYNEQFF. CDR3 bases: TGTGCCAGCTCAAGGGGGTCCTCCCAATACAATGAGCAGTTCTTC.